This section outlines one T cell receptor (beta chain) sequence together with its context. Its antigen remains unknown. The sample originates from a study of CD8+CD57+ T cells in acquired aplastic anemia. Overall study context: Sorted CD4+ plus CD8+ cells gave DNA averaging around 3.2 ug. Study-wide points: For CD8+ Simpson's diversity, patients and controls showed no significant difference.

This CDR3 is 13 amino acids long. In germline, CDR1 is WNHNN, CDR2 SYGVQD (reference sequence). The J segment lost 3 bases and the V segment lost 5 bases, leaving 3 bases of the junction unmatched. Researchers used genomic DNA as the template to profile TCR beta VDJ and CDR3. TCRdb re-called the reads with MiXCR, one entry per CDR3 protein. The sample has 400,000 to 500,000 distinct CDR3 sequences, roughly 68% seen once; the top ten hold 3% to 5%. Sequencing used sorted CD4+, CD8+, or CD8+CD57+ T cells (not recorded which) from PBMCs. V usage is TRBV10-1 and J usage is TRBJ2-7; 8 bases line up with TRBD2. The clonotype originates from a human donor in good health, serving as a control. As DNA, the CDR3 is TGCGCCAGCAGTTTCCGGGGGGGCTACGAGCAGTACTTC. Its protein product is CASSFRGGYEQYF.